This T cell receptor (beta chain) was found in a study of T-cell memory formation after mild COVID-19. Study-level background: For the most part, TCR clusters were specific to one donor. Study results and caveats: Balance between CD4 and CD8 was seen in clones contracting day 15 to 85, and a CD4+ lean was seen in later expanders. That cross-reactive memory joined was suggested by some responding clones appearing in pre-infection memory. Among CD4+ contracting clones, most were CM and EM, and CD8+ ones EMRA.

By frequency in the sample, this clonotype is medium-sized. Its matching antigen is unknown. MiXCR was run by TCRdb on the 5' RACE reads, yielding one entry per CDR3 protein. The top ten hold around 0.81% of the sample, which has tens of thousands of distinct CDR3 sequences, about 6% seen once. This CDR3 comprises 15 residues. The J segment lost 4 bases and the V segment lost 1 base, leaving 5 bases of the junction unmatched. The chain uses TRBV12-3 or TRBV12-4 and TRBJ1-1, with TRBD1 identical over 8 bases. The clonotype comes from an adult who had mild COVID-19 (a few samples of this study predate the infection). Cell type and time point are not known. The sequenced sample was PBMCs or a T cell subset sorted from them (not recorded which). CDR3 loop: CASSLGTGWSTEAFF. The CDR3 coding sequence is TGTGCCAGCAGTTTAGGGACAGGGTGGTCCACTGAAGCTTTCTTT.